The 28 T cell receptor beta chains given below trace back to one sample, sequenced in a study of regulatory dendritic cells for organ transplantation (dated by TCRdb to 2015 to 2018). Sorted T cell subsets were CFSE-labeled and co-cultured for around five days with allogeneic regulatory or mature dendritic cells at a 1:10 DC:T ratio. Their target antigens are unknown. The library was produced with the immunoSEQ multiplex PCR assay. What TCRdb holds here is the immuneACCESS table cut down to in-frame rearrangements. Part of the clones is not present; checked against another copy, under half of the missing clones reflect an unresolved V gene, and the others are unexplained. The sample data list about 21,000 clones, and approximately 83% of these were observed just once. Together, the top ten hold about 0.26% of the sample. Sequenced: naive CD4+ T cells from blood cultured with dendritic cells. The sample's cell subset or site, from its label and the paper: CD45RA+ naive T cells. These receptors all stem from a human donor in good health.

This clone has a handful of counts. V is TRBV5-4 and J is TRBJ2-7; 7 bases match TRBD2. V was pared by 4 bases and J by 6 bases, with 13 bases of the junction left unmatched. Looked up from germline, CDR1 is SGHNT and CDR2 is YYREEE (reference sequence). CDR3 length equals 15 residues. The CDR3 DNA sequence: TGTGCCAGCAGCCAACAGAGGAGGGAGGGCCGCGAGCAGTACTTC. Translated: CASSQQRREGREQYF.

V usage is TRBV18 and J usage is TRBJ2-7; tentative D call: TRBD1 (5 bases). The CDR3 has 12 amino acids. Germline lookup yields CDR1 KGHSH and CDR2 LQKENI. Trimming removed 3 bases from V and 7 bases from J, with 10 bases in between. The CDR3 DNA reads as TGTGCCAGCTCACCGGGGCGGTTGGAGCAGTACTTC. This codes for CASSPGRLEQYF.

The rearrangement uses TRBV5-1 and TRBJ2-7; 10 bases fit TRBD2. Germline V gene sequence: CDR1 SGHRS, CDR2 YFSETQ. The CDR3 is made up of 15 amino acids. J gave up 5 bases and V 0 bases, and 5 bases lay outside the gene matches. DNA of the CDR3: TGCGCCAGCAGCTTGGGCAGCGGGAGGGCCAACGAGCAGTACTTC. Its protein is CASSLGSGRANEQYF.

The chain employs TRBV5-5 and TRBJ1-5, with no clear D. The CDR3 covers 15 residues. Germline CDR1 is SGHKS and CDR2 is YYEKEE (reference sequence). Deletions cut 0 bases from V and 10 bases from J, with 17 bases between. For the CDR3, the DNA is TGTGCCAGCAGCTTGGCCGCGGCCCCCGTGGGACCCCAGCATTTT. Amino acid sequence: CASSLAAAPVGPQHF.

This chain links TRBV15 with TRBJ2-7; TRBD1 aligns across 9 bases. This CDR3 is built from 13 residues. Trimming at V came to 5 bases and at J to 6 bases, leaving 5 bases not matched to a gene. Germline V lookup: CDR1 LNHNV, CDR2 YYDKDF (reference sequence). CDR3 nucleotides: TGTGCCACCAGCCGGGACAGGGAAAGCGAGCAGTACTTC. As protein: CATSRDRESEQYF.

The gene calls are TRBV6-1 and TRBJ2-7; the match to TRBD1 covers 8 bases. V lost 7 bases and J lost 13; bases outside the gene matches: 9. This CDR3 has 11 amino acids. The germline gives CDR1 MNHNS, CDR2 SASEGT. CDR3 in DNA: TGTGCCAGCAATGTAAGGACAGGGTTTTACTTC. Its translation: CASNVRTGFYF.

The genes are TRBV27 and TRBJ1-1; D is possibly TRBD1 (5 bases). V was trimmed by 7 bases and J by 5 bases, leaving 23 bases between them. CDR1 and CDR2 (germline): MNHEY, SMNVEV (reference sequence). CDR3 length equals 16 residues. In DNA form, the CDR3 reads TGTGCCAGCACTCCGACCCCCCAGGGAATCTGGACTGAAGCTTTCTTT. Amino acid sequence: CASTPTPQGIWTEAFF.

The chain has TRBV28 and TRBJ2-7; 11 nucleotides line up with TRBD2. Germline-derived CDR1 and CDR2 are MDHEN and SYDVKM. V lost 1 base to trimming and J lost 4 bases; unmatched junction nucleotides: 6. The CDR3 runs 16 residues. The CDR3 loop reads CASSLFGLAGVYEQYF. The CDR3, as DNA: TGTGCCAGCAGTTTATTCGGACTAGCGGGCGTGTACGAGCAGTACTTC.

V and J are TRBV28 and TRBJ2-3; TRBD2 matches at 15 bases. Germline lookup yields CDR1 MDHEN and CDR2 SYDVKM. The CDR3 length is 16 residues. V dropped 4 bases and J dropped 5; count of bases not matched to a gene: 4. The CDR3 DNA follows: TGTGCCAGCAGTTCCCCGGGACTAGCGGGAGGAGATACGCAGTATTTT. Protein sequence: CASSSPGLAGGDTQYF. Combining the CDR3 with reference TRBV28 and TRBJ2-3 gives the whole variable domain DVKVTQSSRYLVKRTGEKVFLECVQDMDHENMFWYRQDPGLGLRLIYFSYDVKMKEKGDIPEGYSVSREKKERFSLILESASTNQTSMYLCASSSPGLAGGDTQYFGPGTRLTVL.

The chain combines TRBV25-1 with TRBJ2-1; D is perhaps TRBD1 or TRBD2 (5 bases each). With 5 bases removed from V and 0 bases from J, the gap between germline ends came to 11 bases. Germline-derived CDR1 and CDR2 are MGHDK and SYGVNS. The CDR3 has 15 amino acids. CDR3 in DNA: TGTGCCAGCAGTCGGGGCCGTCCCTCCTACAATGAGCAGTTCTTC. Its translation: CASSRGRPSYNEQFF. Full variable domain (rest looked up from reference TRBV25-1 and TRBJ2-1): EADIYQTPRYLVIGTGKKITLECSQTMGHDKMYWYQQDPGMELHLIHYSYGVNSTEKGDLSSESTVSRIRTEHFPLTLESARPSHTSQYLCASSRGRPSYNEQFFGPGTRLTVL.

The CDR3 sequence is CSVASGGGYNEQFF. Written as DNA, the CDR3 is TGCAGCGTTGCATCAGGGGGCGGCTACAATGAGCAGTTCTTC. The chain combines TRBV29-1 with TRBJ2-1; 8 bases match TRBD1. The CDR3 extends over 14 amino acids. V shed 4 bases and J 3 bases; nucleotides not matched to a gene: 5. Germline CDR1 is SQVTM and CDR2 is ANQGSEA.

The chain has TRBV9 and TRBJ2-5, with a weak D call TRBD1 (5 bases). V was cut by 0 bases and J by 8 bases, with 11 bases left in between. CDR1 is SGDLS, CDR2 YYNGEE, per germline. The CDR3 length is 13 residues. CDR3 DNA: TGTGCCAGCAGCGTAGATCTCAGGGCCACCCAGTACTTC. This codes for CASSVDLRATQYF.

The chain recombines TRBV7-2 with TRBJ1-3; 8 nucleotides match TRBD1. Germline V gene sequence: CDR1 SGHTA, CDR2 FQGNSA. CDR3 length equals 16 residues. V dropped 5 bases and J dropped 0; count of bases not matched to a gene: 6. CDR3 loop: CASSPQGANSGNTIYF. CDR3 coding DNA: TGTGCCAGCAGCCCGCAGGGGGCAAACTCTGGAAACACCATATATTTT. Filled out from reference TRBV7-2 and TRBJ1-3, the complete variable domain reads GAGVSQSPSNKVTEKGKDVELRCDPISGHTALYWYRQSLGQGLEFLIYFQGNSAPDKSGLPSDRFSAERTGGSVSTLTIQRTQQEDSAVYLCASSPQGANSGNTIYFGEGSWLTVV.

This sequence joins TRBV7-3 and TRBJ2-1; 9 nucleotides align to TRBD1. The germline V gene has CDR1 SGHTA and CDR2 FQGTGA. The CDR3 is made up of 19 amino acids. V lost 5 bases and J lost 0; bases outside the gene matches: 14. This CDR3 is CASSPTPGTGFSSYNEQFF. The DNA of the CDR3 is TGTGCCAGCAGCCCGACCCCCGGGACAGGGTTTAGCTCCTACAATGAGCAGTTCTTC.

This clone came up once. The chain links TRBV30 to TRBJ2-5; D is tentatively TRBD1 or TRBD2 (5 bases each). CDR3 length: 14 amino acids. Germline CDR1 GTSNPN, CDR2 SVGIG (reference sequence). The CDR3 reads CGGSTGSIQETQYF. The CDR3 DNA follows: TGTGGGGGGTCGACGGGCTCGATCCAAGAGACCCAGTACTTC.

The genes are TRBV5-8 and TRBJ1-3; D is undetermined. Germline CDR1 is SGHTS and CDR2 is YDEGEE. With 0 bases removed from V and 0 bases from J, the gap between germline ends came to 7 bases. This CDR3 contains 15 residues. DNA of the CDR3: TGTGCCAGCAGCTTGGAAAGGATCTCTGGAAACACCATATATTTT. This codes for CASSLERISGNTIYF.

This clone was recorded a few times. The chain joins TRBV14 to TRBJ1-1; no firm D call. V lost 3 bases and J 0 bases, leaving 5 bases between the germline ends. CDR1 and CDR2 (germline): SGHDN, FVKESK. The length of the CDR3 is 13 residues. The CDR3 protein is CASSQGMNTEAFF. DNA for the CDR3: TGTGCCAGCAGCCAGGGAATGAACACTGAAGCTTTCTTT.

This clone has just one count. The chain uses TRBV7-6 and TRBJ1-6, with 7 bases that match TRBD1. The germline V gene encodes CDR1 SGHVS and CDR2 FNYEAQ. Losses at the gene ends were 5 bases for V and 1 base for J; bases not matched to a gene: 11. The CDR3 has 18 amino acids. As DNA, the CDR3 is TGTGCCAGCAGCCAACAAACAGGGGAGGGTTCCTATAATTCACCCCTCCACTTT. It specifies CASSQQTGEGSYNSPLHF.

V usage is TRBV7-9 and J usage is TRBJ2-3, with a weak D call TRBD2 (6 bases). This CDR3 is 18 amino acids long. Germline V gives CDR1 SEHNR, CDR2 FQNEAQ (reference sequence). The V end was cut by 1 base, the J end by 1 base, with 18 bases between. The CDR3 is CASSLGIRREGGTDTQYF. CDR3 DNA: TGTGCCAGCAGCTTAGGGATAAGGCGGGAAGGGGGCACAGATACGCAGTATTTT.

V usage is TRBV27 and J usage is TRBJ2-7; 9 positions match TRBD1. CDR1 and CDR2 from the germline V gene are MNHEY and SMNVEV (reference sequence). V was clipped by 2 bases and J by 4 bases; unmatched bases: 6. The CDR3 is 15 residues long. CDR3 protein: CASSLLRTGAYEQYF. The CDR3 coding sequence is TGTGCCAGCAGTTTACTCAGGACAGGGGCTTACGAGCAGTACTTC.

The rearrangement joins TRBV5-1 to TRBJ2-2, with D unclear. Germline V gives CDR1 SGHRS, CDR2 YFSETQ. The CDR3 covers 19 residues. V was shortened by 7 bases and J by 2 bases, with 27 bases between the two germline ends. The CDR3 region is CASGPGGRPSIINTGELFF. The CDR3 region has the DNA TGCGCCAGCGGGCCGGGTGGCAGGCCCTCGATTATCAACACCGGGGAGCTGTTTTTT.

The CDR3 loop is CASSWGGPSSYNEQFF. CDR3 coding DNA: TGTGCCAGCAGTTGGGGGGGACCGAGCTCCTACAATGAGCAGTTCTTC. The chain links TRBV7-9 to TRBJ2-1; 7 bases line up with TRBD2. Germline loops: CDR1 SEHNR, CDR2 FQNEAQ (reference sequence). The CDR3 is 16 amino acids. The ends lost 6 bases at V and 0 bases at J; junction bases unmatched: 8.

DNA of the CDR3: TGTGCCAGCAGTGTACCGGGACTAGCGGGGGTCTATGAGCAGTTCTTC. This encodes CASSVPGLAGVYEQFF. The chain links TRBV2 to TRBJ2-1, with 14 bases aligning to TRBD2. The V and J ends lost 4 bases and 8 bases, in that order; junction bases with no gene match: 7. CDR3 length: 16 residues. Germline assignment: CDR1 SNHLY and CDR2 FYNNEI.

This clone has just a few counts. The J gene is TRBJ1-2, the V gene TRBV18; D gene unclear. V shed 3 bases and J shed 8 bases, with 10 bases lying between them. The CDR3 is 12 residues long. In germline, CDR1 is KGHSH, CDR2 LQKENI. The CDR3: CASSPEVGGYTF. The DNA of the CDR3 is TGTGCCAGCTCACCGGAGGTGGGAGGCTACACCTTC. Full variable domain (missing parts from reference TRBV18 and TRBJ1-2): NAGVMQNPRHLVRRRGQEARLRCSPMKGHSHVYWYRQLPEEGLKFMVYLQKENIIDESGMPKERFSAEFPKEGPSILRIQQVVRGDSAAYFCASSPEVGGYTFGSGTRLTVV.

The V gene is TRBV7-9, the J gene TRBJ2-5; possibly TRBD1 for D (6 bases). The V and J ends lost 0 bases and 3 bases respectively, with 8 bases between them. There are 14 residues in the CDR3. Germline V gene lookup returns CDR1 SEHNR and CDR2 FQNEAQ (reference sequence). The CDR3 DNA is TGTGCCAGCAGCTTAGCAAACAGGGAAGAGACCCAGTACTTC. Protein product: CASSLANREETQYF.

The chain is built from TRBV2 and TRBJ1-1, with D uncertain. The ends were cut back, 8 bases at V and 1 base at J, with 14 bases in the middle. From germline, CDR1 is SNHLY and CDR2 FYNNEI. CDR3 length: 14 amino acids. The CDR3 region is CASEQKNRNTEAFF. The CDR3 nucleotides read TGTGCCAGCGAACAGAAGAATCGGAACACTGAAGCTTTCTTT.

The chain employs TRBV7-3 and TRBJ2-1; 9 bases are a match to TRBD2. The CDR3 totals 16 residues. Trimming took 1 base from V and 9 from J; bases not matched to a gene: 10. Germline V gene lookup returns CDR1 SGHTA and CDR2 FQGTGA. The CDR3 sequence: CASSLMAGAGGGEQFF. Written as DNA, the CDR3 is TGTGCCAGCAGCTTAATGGCCGGGGCGGGAGGGGGTGAGCAGTTCTTC. The whole variable domain, filled in from reference TRBV7-3 and TRBJ2-1, reads GAGVSQTPSNKVTEKGKYVELRCDPISGHTALYWYRQSLGQGPEFLIYFQGTGAADDSGLPNDRFFAVRPEGSVSTLKIQRTERGDSAVYLCASSLMAGAGGGEQFFGPGTRLTVL.

This chain connects TRBV6-5 to TRBJ1-2, with D hard to call. The CDR3 is 13 residues long. Trimming shortened V by 10 bases and J by 1 base, and 13 bases separated the two germline ends. From germline, CDR1 is MNHEY and CDR2 SVGAGI. CDR3 nucleotide sequence: TGTGCCACCCAAAGGTCCCGTAACTATGGCTACACCTTC. Translation: CATQRSRNYGYTF.